This T cell receptor (beta chain) was recorded in a study of radiation and T cells in renal cell carcinoma. Across the whole study: Nephrectomy followed 15 Gy stereotactic body radiation by 4 weeks. Regarding the study as a whole: Without pretreatment biopsies, baseline tumor clonotype presence was undetermined.

Concerning this clone: Its antigen remains unidentified.

The time point denotes: blood 2 weeks post-SBRT. Treatment meaning: 15 Gy SBRT to primary tumor, nephrectomy 4 weeks later. The tumor was a clear cell renal cell carcinoma. Using immunoSEQ multiplex PCR, the repertoire was profiled, and TCRdb retains in-frame clones only, with some absent. The sample has 150,000 to 190,000 clones, roughly 90% seen once; the top ten hold roughly 13%. The CDR3 totals 12 residues. V was shortened by 2 bases and J by 3 bases, with 6 bases between the two germline ends. CDR1 and CDR2 (germline): SGHKS, YYEKEE (reference sequence). The sequencing here drew on blood, taken from a patient whose treatment included radiotherapy and nephrectomy. This receptor was taken from a woman aged 50 to 65 with renal cell carcinoma. The chain links TRBV5-5 to TRBJ2-7; D perhaps matches TRBD2 (5 bases). CDR3 bases: TGTGCCAGCAGCTTTGGACTCTACGAGCAGTACTTC. Translation gives CASSFGLYEQYF.